The rows below give T cell receptor beta chains drawn from one sample of a study of blood T cell repertoires in COVID-19. Clones were sequenced by immunoSEQ multiplex PCR, and TCRdb holds only the in-frame ones, with some missing. The data hold 360,000 or so clones, with less than 90% observed a single time. Sequencing input: PBMCs or T cells enriched from blood (not recorded which). Receptors were obtained from a woman aged 45-65 years who had recovered from COVID-19. CDR3s include the opening cysteine and the closing phenylalanine or tryptophan. The D gene is left open where the match is weak. Size values are once, few and many counts, or a class for expanded clones, and some rows have none.

CASSYATGWNTEAFF	TGTGCCAGCAGTTACGCGACAGGTTGGAACACTGAAGCTTTCTTT	TRBJ1-1	TRBV6-5	15	NA	NA
CASSVTARQGGYTF	TGTGCCAGCAGTGTCACCGCACGGCAGGGAGGCTACACCTTC	TRBJ1-2	TRBV2	14	NA	NA
CASSYSRAAGSYEQYF	TGTGCCAGCAGTTACTCGAGGGCCGCCGGCTCCTACGAGCAGTACTTC	TRBJ2-7	TRBV6-5	16	NA	NA
CASNPEGRSEQYF	TGTGCCAGCAACCCAGAGGGTAGATCCGAGCAGTACTTC	TRBJ2-7	TRBV6-5	13	NA	NA
CASSPHQLTMNTEAFF	TGTGCCAGCTCACCACACCAGTTAACCATGAACACTGAAGCTTTCTTT	TRBJ1-1	TRBV18	16	NA	once
CASSQEGGIYTDTQYF	TGCGCCAGCAGCCAAGAAGGCGGGATTTACACAGATACGCAGTATTTT	TRBJ2-3	TRBV4-1	16	NA	NA
CASSSGTGGYGNTIYF	TGTGCCAGTAGCAGTGGGACAGGGGGCTATGGAAACACCATATATTTT	TRBJ1-3	TRBV19	16	TRBD1	NA
CASSIVRTGSGDTQYF	TGTGCCAGTAGTATAGTGCGGACAGGGTCAGGTGATACGCAGTATTTT	TRBJ2-3	TRBV19	16	TRBD1	NA
CASTGIGNTIYF	TGTGCCAGCACGGGGATTGGAAACACCATATATTTT	TRBJ1-3	TRBV6-5	12	NA	NA
CASSSTGGPTPRGYGYTF	TGCGCCAGCAGCTCCACCGGGGGGCCTACACCGCGGGGCTATGGCTACACCTTC	TRBJ1-2	TRBV4-1	18	NA	NA
CASSKDRGHLGYTF	TGTGCCAGCAGCAAGGACAGGGGGCATCTTGGCTACACCTTC	TRBJ1-2	TRBV6-5	14	TRBD1	NA
CASRDAGGAGETQYF	TGTGCCAGCAGGGACGCAGGGGGCGCGGGTGAGACCCAGTACTTC	TRBJ2-5	TRBV7-6	15	TRBD1	NA
CASSLDGVSRYEQYF	TGTGCCAGCAGCTTAGACGGAGTCAGCCGATACGAGCAGTACTTC	TRBJ2-7	TRBV11-2	15	NA	NA
CASSPGQANTEAFF	TGTGCCAGTAGTCCGGGACAGGCGAACACTGAAGCTTTCTTT	TRBJ1-1	TRBV19	14	TRBD1	few
CAWSGTGGFYGYTF	TGTGCCTGGTCCGGGACAGGGGGATTCTATGGCTACACCTTC	TRBJ1-2	TRBV30	14	TRBD1	few
CASSPGPGATEAFF	TGTGCCAGCAGCCCTGGGCCAGGGGCCACTGAAGCTTTCTTT	TRBJ1-1	TRBV6-4	14	NA	few
CASSIWGGTVEQYF	TGTGCCAGCAGCATTTGGGGGGGAACGGTCGAGCAGTACTTC	TRBJ2-7	TRBV2	14	TRBD2	once
CASSIPRGSTEAFF	TGTGCCAGTAGTATTCCGCGGGGGTCCACTGAAGCTTTCTTT	TRBJ1-1	TRBV19	14	NA	few